A selection of T cell receptor beta chains follows, all from one sample in a study of T cell changes during pregnancy in multiple sclerosis. Only in-frame clones appear in the TCRdb table, and some are missing; sequencing was by immunoSEQ multiplex PCR. The sample records 75,000 to 95,000 clones, more than 85% being singletons. The material was peripheral blood, obtained in the first trimester of pregnancy. Source of these receptors: a female donor in good health, enrolled as a control in a pregnancy study. Both conserved end residues are part of each CDR3. A D gene is named only where the DNA matches it firmly. Clone size is not always given. Where it is, it says once, few, many or a class for expanded clones.

j_call | clone_size | d_call | cdr3_length | v_call | cdr3_aa | cdr3_nt
TRBJ1-5 | NA | NA | 16 | TRBV7-2 | CASSLAPQGMNQPQHF | TGTGCCAGCAGCTTAGCGCCCCAGGGGATGAATCAGCCCCAGCATTTT
TRBJ2-3 | NA | NA | 14 | TRBV15 | CATSPSPLQNTQYF | TGTGCCACCAGCCCCTCCCCGCTTCAGAATACGCAGTATTTT
TRBJ2-1 | NA | TRBD2 | 16 | TRBV10-2 | CASSEGGGASYNEQFF | TGCGCCAGCAGTGAAGGCGGGGGGGCCTCCTACAATGAGCAGTTCTTC
TRBJ1-1 | NA | NA | 15 | TRBV28 | CASSSYYAKNTEAFF | TGTGCCAGCAGTTCCTACTATGCCAAGAACACTGAAGCTTTCTTT
TRBJ1-2 | once | NA | 13 | TRBV29-1 | CSVEGPFEGGYTF | TGCAGCGTGGAGGGACCTTTTGAGGGTGGCTACACCTTC
TRBJ2-7 | NA | NA | 16 | TRBV1 | CTSSQFDRGRKIEQYF | TGCACCAGCAGCCAGTTCGACAGGGGGCGGAAAATAGAGCAGTACTTC
TRBJ1-5 | NA | NA | 15 | TRBV4-3 | CASSQGVGGNQPQHF | TGCGCCAGCAGCCAGGGAGTTGGGGGCAATCAGCCCCAGCATTTT
TRBJ2-7 | NA | TRBD2 | 20 | TRBV6-1 | CASSAQAGLAGGLSTYEQYF | TGTGCCAGCAGTGCCCAGGCGGGACTAGCGGGGGGACTTTCTACCTACGAGCAGTACTTC
TRBJ2-2 | NA | NA | 16 | TRBV2 | CASSEFGGPNTGELFF | TGTGCCAGCAGTGAATTCGGCGGCCCGAACACCGGGGAGCTGTTTTTT
TRBJ2-5 | NA | TRBD1 | 15 | TRBV13 | CASSRPTGEKETQYF | TGTGCCAGCAGCCGCCCAACAGGGGAAAAAGAGACCCAGTACTTC
TRBJ2-1 | NA | TRBD2 | 15 | TRBV6-4 | CASSRTSGDTYEQFF | TGTGCCAGCTCTAGGACTAGCGGGGATACGTATGAGCAGTTCTTC
TRBJ1-4 | once | NA | 15 | TRBV10-3 | CAISEADRTNEKLFF | TGTGCCATCAGTGAGGCGGACAGAACTAATGAAAAACTGTTTTTT
TRBJ1-4 | NA | NA | 14 | TRBV27 | CASSSYSGDEKLFF | TGTGCCAGCAGTTCGTACTCCGGGGATGAAAAACTGTTTTTT
TRBJ1-1 | NA | NA | 13 | TRBV2 | CATATEMNTEAFF | TGTGCCACCGCGACAGAGATGAACACTGAAGCTTTCTTT
TRBJ2-5 | NA | TRBD2 | 15 | TRBV15 | CATSRVSGGRETQYF | TGTGCCACCAGCAGAGTTAGCGGGGGACGGGAGACCCAGTACTTC
TRBJ1-4 | few | TRBD1 | 15 | TRBV14 | CASSQVGQGNEKLFF | TGTGCCAGCAGCCAAGTAGGACAGGGGAATGAAAAACTGTTTTTT
TRBJ2-4 | NA | NA | 15 | TRBV2 | CASSEAVYTKNIQYF | TGTGCCAGCAGTGAGGCAGTGTATACCAAAAACATTCAGTACTTC
TRBJ1-2 | NA | NA | 13 | TRBV7-9 | CASSPTGIYGYTF | TGTGCCAGCAGCCCTACAGGGATCTATGGCTACACCTTC
TRBJ1-5 | NA | NA | 15 | TRBV7-2 | CASSLAGGKNQPQHF | TGTGCCAGCAGCTTAGCAGGGGGAAAGAATCAGCCCCAGCATTTT
TRBJ1-1 | NA | NA | 16 | TRBV5-4 | CASRKGGAHLNTEAFF | TGTGCCAGCAGGAAGGGAGGGGCCCATTTGAACACTGAAGCTTTCTTT
TRBJ1-2 | NA | TRBD1 | 15 | TRBV10-3 | CATRDRGYLNYGYTF | TGTGCCACTAGGGACAGGGGGTACCTTAACTATGGCTACACCTTC
TRBJ1-1 | NA | NA | 12 | TRBV5-4 | CASSPGDTEAFF | TGTGCCAGCAGCCCGGGGGACACTGAAGCTTTCTTT
TRBJ1-2 | NA | NA | 11 | TRBV20-1 | CSASANYGYTF | TGCAGTGCTAGCGCTAACTATGGCTACACCTTC
TRBJ1-2 | NA | TRBD1 | 14 | TRBV2 | CASSRRQGYYGYTF | TGTGCCAGCAGCCGTCGACAGGGGTACTATGGCTACACCTTC
TRBJ1-1 | NA | NA | 14 | TRBV12-1 | CASSIPKRNTEAFF | TGTGCCAGCAGCATTCCGAAGCGGAACACTGAAGCTTTCTTT
TRBJ2-7 | NA | TRBD1 | 17 | TRBV27 | CASSHNGQGAGSREQYF | TGTGCCAGCAGTCACAACGGACAGGGGGCAGGTTCGCGTGAGCAGTACTTC
TRBJ2-1 | NA | TRBD1 | 15 | TRBV11-3 | CASSRRTGHIDEQFF | TGTGCCAGCAGCCGACGGACAGGTCATATCGATGAGCAGTTCTTC
TRBJ1-3 | NA | NA | 15 | TRBV6-5 | CASSSPGLIGNTIYF | TGTGCCAGCAGTTCCCCGGGACTGATTGGAAACACCATATATTTT
TRBJ2-7 | NA | TRBD1 | 12 | TRBV11-2 | CASSLTGDEQYF | TGTGCCAGCAGCTTGACAGGGGACGAGCAGTACTTC
TRBJ1-5 | NA | TRBD1 | 16 | TRBV27 | CASSPDRGGANQPQHF | TGTGCCAGCAGTCCAGACAGGGGGGGAGCCAATCAGCCCCAGCATTTT
TRBJ2-1 | NA | NA | 12 | TRBV19 | CASRDDLNEQFF | TGTGCCAGTAGGGATGACTTGAATGAGCAGTTCTTC
TRBJ1-1 | NA | NA | 13 | TRBV11-2 | CASDSIVSPEAFF | TGTGCCAGCGATTCCATAGTATCCCCTGAAGCTTTCTTT
TRBJ2-2 | NA | TRBD2 | 17 | TRBV5-4 | CASSAGLAGGRSGELFF | TGTGCCAGCAGCGCCGGACTAGCGGGGGGGCGGTCCGGGGAGCTGTTTTTT
TRBJ2-1 | NA | TRBD1 | 13 | TRBV5-4 | CASSGGQGNEQFF | TGTGCCAGCAGCGGGGGACAGGGCAATGAGCAGTTCTTC
TRBJ2-7 | once | NA | 18 | TRBV30 | CAWSVRVFETESSYEQYF | TGTGCCTGGAGTGTAAGAGTATTCGAGACTGAGAGCTCCTACGAGCAGTACTTC
TRBJ1-1 | NA | TRBD1 | 14 | TRBV30 | CAWSGTALRREAFF | TGTGCCTGGTCAGGGACAGCCCTAAGACGCGAGGCTTTCTTT
TRBJ1-1 | NA | NA | 14 | TRBV10-2 | CASSVGGRWTEAFF | TGCGCCAGCAGTGTCGGGGGGCGGTGGACTGAAGCTTTCTTT
TRBJ1-2 | once | NA | 15 | TRBV4-1 | CASSHRRVRDYGYTF | TGCGCCAGCAGCCACCGTCGGGTGCGTGACTATGGCTACACCTTC
TRBJ1-5 | NA | NA | 13 | TRBV5-4 | CASSFVPDQPQHF | TGTGCCAGCAGCTTTGTCCCTGATCAGCCCCAGCATTTT
TRBJ1-1 | NA | NA | 16 | TRBV4-3 | CASSQGTAFMNTEAFF | TGCGCCAGCAGCCAAGGGACAGCTTTTATGAACACTGAAGCTTTCTTT
TRBJ2-3 | NA | TRBD2 | 18 | TRBV19 | CASSIRTSGGVGTDTQYF | TGTGCCAGTAGTATCCGGACTAGCGGGGGGGTTGGCACAGATACGCAGTATTTT
TRBJ1-3 | NA | NA | 15 | TRBV9 | CASSVAGSSGNTIYF | TGTGCCAGCAGCGTAGCGGGGTCGTCGGGAAACACCATATATTTT
TRBJ1-1 | NA | NA | 13 | TRBV15 | CATSRDTPGRAFF | TGTGCCACCAGCAGAGACACCCCCGGGAGAGCTTTCTTT
TRBJ2-3 | NA | TRBD1 | 16 | TRBV14 | CASSHTYTGGADTQYF | TGTGCCAGCAGCCACACCTATACAGGGGGCGCAGATACGCAGTATTTT
TRBJ2-3 | NA | TRBD2 | 15 | TRBV6-4 | CASSARTSATDTQYF | TGTGCCAGCAGTGCCCGAACTAGCGCAACAGATACGCAGTATTTT
TRBJ2-1 | NA | TRBD1 | 12 | TRBV19 | CASRDRDREQFF | TGTGCCAGCCGGGACAGGGATCGGGAGCAGTTCTTC
TRBJ1-3 | NA | TRBD1 | 15 | TRBV7-9 | CASSGTGVRRNTIYF | TGTGCCAGCAGCGGGACAGGGGTTAGGAGAAACACCATATATTTT
TRBJ2-3 | NA | TRBD2 | 16 | TRBV7-6 | CASTPWAGGPTDTQYF | TGTGCCAGCACCCCTTGGGCGGGGGGGCCGACAGATACGCAGTATTTT